These 32 T cell receptor beta chains share one sample of origin, sequenced in a study of technical replicates of blood from a few donors. The repertoire was sequenced with immunoSEQ multiplex PCR; TCRdb's copy has only in-frame clones and lacks some. The repertoire includes tens of thousands of clones, under 99% of them detected once, and around 0.22% sits in the top ten. The material sequenced was T cells isolated from PBMCs. The receptors here all came from a human donor in good health.

This chain links TRBV6-1 with TRBJ1-1; 7 bases map to TRBD1. With 6 bases clipped from V and 10 bases from J, the junction kept 8 bases outside the gene matches. CDR1 and CDR2 from the germline V gene are MNHNS and SASEGT. CDR3 length: 12 residues. DNA of the CDR3: TGTGCCAGCAGCACACAGGGGCTAGGAGCTTTCTTT. It yields the protein CASSTQGLGAFF.

This rearrangement joins TRBV4-1 to TRBJ2-7; TRBD1 agrees at 7 bases. The V and J ends lost 1 base and 3 bases, in that order; junction bases with no gene match: 9. Germline V gene sequence: CDR1 MGHRA, CDR2 YSYEKL. This CDR3 is built from 16 residues. CDR3 nucleotide sequence: TGCGCCAGCAGCCAAGGGAGACAGGGACCTTTCTACGAGCAGTACTTC. This translates into CASSQGRQGPFYEQYF.

The genes are TRBV4-1 and TRBJ1-1; TRBD1 might be the D (6 bases). V lost 2 bases, J lost 2 bases, and 9 bases lay in between. This CDR3 region has 14 residues. The V gene's germline CDR1 is MGHRA and CDR2 YSYEKL. CDR3 amino acids: CASSQQGLNTEAFF. Here the CDR3 DNA reads TGCGCCAGCAGCCAACAGGGGCTTAACACTGAAGCTTTCTTT.

This clone was recorded a few times. The chain is built from TRBV7-3 and TRBJ1-5; D is uncertain. CDR3 length: 15 amino acids. Germline V gene data show CDR1 as SGHTA and CDR2 as FQGTGA. Deletions cut 3 bases from V and 0 bases from J, with 9 bases between. This CDR3 reads CASSLLANSNQPQHF. In DNA, the CDR3 is TGTGCCAGCAGCTTGTTAGCGAATAGCAATCAGCCCCAGCATTTT.

The V gene is TRBV2, the J gene TRBJ2-2; maybe TRBD1 (5 bases). CDR1 is SNHLY, CDR2 FYNNEI, per germline. This CDR3 is 16 amino acids long. V shed 3 bases and J shed 3 bases, with 14 bases lying between them. CDR3 in DNA: TGTGCCAGCAGTGATCTGGGGCGAAGTTACACCGGGGAGCTGTTTTTT. Translation gives CASSDLGRSYTGELFF.

The sample holds a few counts of this clone. The V and J genes are TRBV19 and TRBJ2-7, with 7 bases that match TRBD1. The CDR3 has 14 residues. The trim removed 3 bases at V and 4 bases at J, leaving 6 bases unmatched. Germline loops: CDR1 LNHDA, CDR2 SQIVND (reference sequence). The CDR3 loop is CASSMERGQYEQYF. CDR3 nucleotides: TGTGCCAGTAGTATGGAGAGGGGGCAGTACGAGCAGTACTTC.

The chain carries TRBV30 and TRBJ1-2; possible D gene TRBD1, 5 bases. The ends were cut back, 5 bases at V and 6 bases at J, with 16 bases in the middle. CDR1 and CDR2 (germline): GTSNPN, SVGIG (reference sequence). The CDR3 sequence is 13 residues long. The CDR3 DNA sequence: TGTGCCTGGTGGCTAACCACGGGGGATGGCTACACCTTC. Translated: CAWWLTTGDGYTF.

The genes are TRBV2 and TRBJ1-1; D might be TRBD1 (5 bases). The CDR3 contains 15 residues. Germline CDR1 SNHLY, CDR2 FYNNEI. V lost 1 base and J lost 0, with 9 bases in between. The CDR3 sequence: CASSEVGQLNTEAFF. The CDR3 bases are TGTGCCAGCAGTGAAGTGGGGCAGCTGAACACTGAAGCTTTCTTT.

This clone was seen once. This chain connects TRBV7-2 to TRBJ1-5; D is undetermined. V lost 2 bases and J lost 0, with 8 bases in between. There are 15 residues in the CDR3. Germline lookup yields CDR1 SGHTA and CDR2 FQGNSA. The CDR3 sequence is CASSLWSTSNQPQHF. The DNA of the CDR3 is TGTGCCAGCAGCTTATGGAGTACTAGCAATCAGCCCCAGCATTTT.

The chain employs TRBV10-3 and TRBJ2-7; D is unresolved. The V gene lost 1 base and the J gene lost 3 bases, with 7 bases spanning the gap. From germline, CDR1 is ENHRY and CDR2 SYGVKD. The CDR3 sequence is 13 residues long. CDR3 sequence: CAISEFRYYEQYF. CDR3 sequence (DNA): TGTGCCATCAGTGAGTTTAGATACTACGAGCAGTACTTC.

The rearrangement links TRBV28 to TRBJ1-2; D might be TRBD1 (6 bases). The CDR3 is 14 residues long. V was shortened by 4 bases and J by 8 bases, with 17 bases between the two germline ends. Germline V gene lookup returns CDR1 MDHEN and CDR2 SYDVKM. CDR3 sequence (DNA): TGTGCCAGCAGTTCGGACAGCGGGGAGAGGGGCTACACCTTC. Translation: CASSSDSGERGYTF.

This rearrangement joins TRBV19 to TRBJ2-2; D possibly corresponds to TRBD1 (5 bases). V was clipped by 7 bases and J by 4 bases, with 10 bases between them. The germline V gene encodes CDR1 LNHDA and CDR2 SQIVND (reference sequence). CDR3 length: 13 residues. CDR3: CASIGVLTGELFF. The CDR3 DNA reads TGTGCCAGTATAGGGGTTCTCACCGGGGAGCTGTTTTTT.

The chain employs TRBV10-3 and TRBJ1-2; TRBD1 agrees at 8 bases. J gave up 0 bases and V 8 bases, and 2 bases lay outside the gene matches. The germline gives CDR1 ENHRY, CDR2 SYGVKD. This CDR3 contains 13 residues. The CDR3 DNA is TGTGCCATCGGGGACAGGTCTAACTATGGCTACACCTTC. Protein: CAIGDRSNYGYTF.

As to this clone: The sample carries other DNA sequences with the same CDR3. The chain couples TRBV27 to TRBJ2-2; a weak D match, TRBD2 (5 bases). Deletions cut 2 bases from V and 6 bases from J, with 7 bases between. The CDR3 is made up of 13 amino acids. Germline V gene sequence: CDR1 MNHEY, CDR2 SMNVEV (reference sequence). The CDR3 is CASSLGRAGELFF. In nucleotides, the CDR3 is TGTGCCAGCAGTTTAGGGAGAGCCGGGGAGCTGTTTTTT.

The genes are TRBV28 and TRBJ2-1; unclear D gene. The CDR3 is 14 amino acids. Germline CDR1 reads MDHEN; CDR2 reads SYDVKM. Trimming removed 6 bases from V and 0 bases from J, with 9 bases in between. This CDR3 is CASRSGSSYNEQFF. In nucleotides, the CDR3 is TGTGCCAGCAGATCGGGTAGCTCCTACAATGAGCAGTTCTTC. Full variable domain (missing parts from reference TRBV28 and TRBJ2-1): DVKVTQSSRYLVKRTGEKVFLECVQDMDHENMFWYRQDPGLGLRLIYFSYDVKMKEKGDIPEGYSVSREKKERFSLILESASTNQTSMYLCASRSGSSYNEQFFGPGTRLTVL.

This clone has a single count. The V call is TRBV6-5, the J call TRBJ2-2; tentative D call: TRBD2 (6 bases). CDR1 MNHEY and CDR2 SVGAGI come from the germline V gene. Trimming removed 6 bases from V and 7 bases from J, with 15 bases in between. This CDR3 comprises 14 residues. Written as DNA, the CDR3 is TGTGCCAGCAGCGAAAGACTAGTTTTCGGGGAGCTGTTTTTT. Translating gives CASSERLVFGELFF.

The V and J genes are TRBV19 and TRBJ2-1, with 9 bases that match TRBD2. Looked up from germline, CDR1 is LNHDA and CDR2 is SQIVND (reference sequence). The CDR3 runs 15 residues. Unmatched junction bases numbered 4, after V lost 6 bases and J lost 1 base. CDR3 DNA: TGTGCCAGTAGGATTAGCGGGAGTTCCTACAATGAGCAGTTCTTC. Its translation is CASRISGSSYNEQFF.

The V and J genes are TRBV7-3 and TRBJ2-1; the D gene is possibly TRBD1 (5 bases). This CDR3 is 18 amino acids long. In germline, CDR1 is SGHTA, CDR2 FQGTGA. V lost 5 bases and J lost 2, with 22 bases in between. In DNA form, the CDR3 reads TGTGCCAGCAGCCCAAGGGTAGGGGCCGACGTAGCCTACAATGAGCAGTTCTTC. Its protein product is CASSPRVGADVAYNEQFF.

The chain combines TRBV5-8 with TRBJ2-1; D unresolved. Germline loops: CDR1 SGHTS, CDR2 YDEGEE. V lost 6 bases and J lost 7, with 14 bases in between. The CDR3 totals 13 residues. Written as DNA, the CDR3 is TGTGCCAGCAACTTTCTCGGTGAGAATGAGCAGTTCTTC. It specifies CASNFLGENEQFF.

This clone has a single count. The chain is built from TRBV10-2 and TRBJ2-4; D is perhaps TRBD2 (7 bases). Germline-derived CDR1 and CDR2 are WSHSY and SAAADI. The CDR3 runs 16 residues. Trimming cost V 10 bases and J 9 bases, with 28 bases left between them. CDR3 DNA sequence: TGCGCCACCATGGGGGGGGCTGGAGGGGTGGATGGCATTCAGTACTTC. This translates into CATMGGAGGVDGIQYF.

The genes are TRBV5-6 and TRBJ1-1; maybe TRBD1 (5 bases). This CDR3 spans 13 amino acids. The germline CDR1 and CDR2 sequences are SGHDT and YYEEEE. The V end lost 4 bases, the J end lost 1 base, and 8 bases lay between the germline ends. The CDR3 sequence: CASSGGANTEAFF. CDR3 coding DNA: TGTGCCAGCAGCGGCGGGGCGAACACTGAAGCTTTCTTT.

The chain is built from TRBV7-2 and TRBJ2-4, with a tentative D call TRBD1 (5 bases). The ends were cut back, 1 base at V and 3 bases at J, with 7 bases in the middle. The CDR3 is 14 amino acids. Germline CDR1 and CDR2: SGHTA and FQGNSA. The CDR3 region is CASSLEGVKNIQYF. CDR3 coding DNA: TGTGCCAGCAGCTTAGAAGGGGTCAAAAACATTCAGTACTTC. The whole variable domain, remainder taken from reference TRBV7-2 and TRBJ2-4, is GAGVSQSPSNKVTEKGKDVELRCDPISGHTALYWYRQSLGQGLEFLIYFQGNSAPDKSGLPSDRFSAERTGGSVSTLTIQRTQQEDSAVYLCASSLEGVKNIQYFGAGTRLSVL.

The rearrangement joins TRBV6-1 to TRBJ1-5; 7 bases fit TRBD1. The germline CDR1 and CDR2 sequences are MNHNS and SASEGT. With V trimmed by 6 bases and J by 4 bases, 0 bases remained unmatched. The CDR3 spans 12 residues. CDR3 sequence: CASRTGNQPQHF. The CDR3 DNA reads TGTGCCAGCAGGACAGGGAATCAGCCCCAGCATTTT.

V and J are TRBV28 and TRBJ1-5; 8 bases match TRBD1. This CDR3 spans 15 amino acids. CDR1 and CDR2 (germline): MDHEN, SYDVKM. J was trimmed by 3 bases and V by 5 bases; bases with no gene match: 6. CDR3 coding DNA: TGTGCCAGCAGTCTCAACAGGGGGTACAATCAGCCCCAGCATTTT. This codes for CASSLNRGYNQPQHF.

This sequence joins TRBV5-4 and TRBJ1-3, with TRBD1 matching 7 bases. Germline loops: CDR1 SGHNT, CDR2 YYREEE (reference sequence). Germline trimming cut 4 bases from V and 4 bases from J; bases unmatched to any gene: 2. The length of the CDR3 is 13 residues. The CDR3 loop reads CASSRDSGNTIYF. The CDR3 coding sequence is TGTGCCAGCAGCCGGGACAGCGGAAACACCATATATTTT.

V usage is TRBV15 and J usage is TRBJ1-1; possible D gene TRBD1, 5 bases. The CDR3 sequence is 16 residues long. Trimming stripped 1 base from V and 6 bases from J, with 18 bases between. The germline V gene has CDR1 LNHNV and CDR2 YYDKDF (reference sequence). The CDR3 region has the DNA TGTGCCACCAGCAGAGGTTCGGAAGGGGCTTTCTCTGAAGCTTTCTTT. This sequence encodes CATSRGSEGAFSEAFF.

The chain is built from TRBV5-5 and TRBJ2-5; TRBD1 might be the D (6 bases). V gave up 3 bases and J gave up 4 bases, with 16 bases separating them. The CDR3 consists of 15 residues. Per the germline V gene, CDR1 is SGHKS and CDR2 is YYEKEE (reference sequence). CDR3 coding DNA: TGTGCCAGCAGCTATGGGACATATCAGGGAGAGACCCAGTACTTC. Amino acids: CASSYGTYQGETQYF. The full variable domain, rest sourced from reference TRBV5-5 and TRBJ2-5, is DAGVTQSPTHLIKTRGQQVTLRCSPISGHKSVSWYQQVLGQGPQFIFQYYEKEERGRGNFPDRFSARQFPNYSSELNVNALLLGDSALYLCASSYGTYQGETQYFGPGTRLLVL.

J is TRBJ2-7 and V is TRBV6-1; D possibly corresponds to TRBD1 (6 bases). CDR3 length equals 12 residues. V lost 2 bases and J 5 bases, leaving 7 bases between the germline ends. Looked up from germline, CDR1 is MNHNS and CDR2 is SASEGT. In nucleotides, the CDR3 is TGTGCCAGCAGTGAACAGGGGAACGAGCAGTACTTC. This sequence encodes CASSEQGNEQYF.

CDR3 DNA: TGTGCCAGCAGCTTGGCCGCGGGAGGATCCTACGAGCAGTACTTC. It specifies CASSLAAGGSYEQYF. This chain uses TRBV5-4 with TRBJ2-7; TRBD2 matches 8 bases. The CDR3 has 15 residues. Germline-derived CDR1 and CDR2 are SGHNT and YYREEE (reference sequence). J gave up 1 base and V 0 bases, and 3 bases lay outside the gene matches.

The chain links TRBV6-6 to TRBJ2-2; weak D call: TRBD1 (5 bases). Trimming took 6 bases from V and 4 from J, leaving 12 bases between them. The germline CDR1 and CDR2 sequences are MNHNY and SVGAGI (reference sequence). The CDR3 spans 14 residues. The CDR3 region is CASRIAQATGELFF. The CDR3 coding sequence is TGTGCCAGCAGAATTGCACAGGCCACCGGGGAGCTGTTTTTT.

The CDR3 here is CASSQTGGGQPQHF. The CDR3 DNA follows: TGTGCCAGCAGCCAAACAGGGGGTGGTCAGCCCCAGCATTTT. The chain uses TRBV7-8 and TRBJ1-5, with 8 bases lining up with TRBD1. This CDR3 is 14 amino acids long. Germline loops: CDR1 SGHVS, CDR2 FQNEAQ. Trimming cost V 5 bases and J 6 bases; bases outside gene matches: 6.

The chain links TRBV25-1 to TRBJ1-6; TRBD1 agrees at 8 bases. V shed 1 base and J 5 bases; nucleotides not matched to a gene: 4. The CDR3 is 16 residues long. Germline V gene lookup returns CDR1 MGHDK and CDR2 SYGVNS. CDR3 DNA sequence: TGTGCCAGCAGTGAATTGGGGACAGGACATAATTCACCCCTCCACTTT. It yields the protein CASSELGTGHNSPLHF. The whole variable domain, filled in from reference TRBV25-1 and TRBJ1-6, reads EADIYQTPRYLVIGTGKKITLECSQTMGHDKMYWYQQDPGMELHLIHYSYGVNSTEKGDLSSESTVSRIRTEHFPLTLESARPSHTSQYLCASSELGTGHNSPLHFGNGTRLTVT.